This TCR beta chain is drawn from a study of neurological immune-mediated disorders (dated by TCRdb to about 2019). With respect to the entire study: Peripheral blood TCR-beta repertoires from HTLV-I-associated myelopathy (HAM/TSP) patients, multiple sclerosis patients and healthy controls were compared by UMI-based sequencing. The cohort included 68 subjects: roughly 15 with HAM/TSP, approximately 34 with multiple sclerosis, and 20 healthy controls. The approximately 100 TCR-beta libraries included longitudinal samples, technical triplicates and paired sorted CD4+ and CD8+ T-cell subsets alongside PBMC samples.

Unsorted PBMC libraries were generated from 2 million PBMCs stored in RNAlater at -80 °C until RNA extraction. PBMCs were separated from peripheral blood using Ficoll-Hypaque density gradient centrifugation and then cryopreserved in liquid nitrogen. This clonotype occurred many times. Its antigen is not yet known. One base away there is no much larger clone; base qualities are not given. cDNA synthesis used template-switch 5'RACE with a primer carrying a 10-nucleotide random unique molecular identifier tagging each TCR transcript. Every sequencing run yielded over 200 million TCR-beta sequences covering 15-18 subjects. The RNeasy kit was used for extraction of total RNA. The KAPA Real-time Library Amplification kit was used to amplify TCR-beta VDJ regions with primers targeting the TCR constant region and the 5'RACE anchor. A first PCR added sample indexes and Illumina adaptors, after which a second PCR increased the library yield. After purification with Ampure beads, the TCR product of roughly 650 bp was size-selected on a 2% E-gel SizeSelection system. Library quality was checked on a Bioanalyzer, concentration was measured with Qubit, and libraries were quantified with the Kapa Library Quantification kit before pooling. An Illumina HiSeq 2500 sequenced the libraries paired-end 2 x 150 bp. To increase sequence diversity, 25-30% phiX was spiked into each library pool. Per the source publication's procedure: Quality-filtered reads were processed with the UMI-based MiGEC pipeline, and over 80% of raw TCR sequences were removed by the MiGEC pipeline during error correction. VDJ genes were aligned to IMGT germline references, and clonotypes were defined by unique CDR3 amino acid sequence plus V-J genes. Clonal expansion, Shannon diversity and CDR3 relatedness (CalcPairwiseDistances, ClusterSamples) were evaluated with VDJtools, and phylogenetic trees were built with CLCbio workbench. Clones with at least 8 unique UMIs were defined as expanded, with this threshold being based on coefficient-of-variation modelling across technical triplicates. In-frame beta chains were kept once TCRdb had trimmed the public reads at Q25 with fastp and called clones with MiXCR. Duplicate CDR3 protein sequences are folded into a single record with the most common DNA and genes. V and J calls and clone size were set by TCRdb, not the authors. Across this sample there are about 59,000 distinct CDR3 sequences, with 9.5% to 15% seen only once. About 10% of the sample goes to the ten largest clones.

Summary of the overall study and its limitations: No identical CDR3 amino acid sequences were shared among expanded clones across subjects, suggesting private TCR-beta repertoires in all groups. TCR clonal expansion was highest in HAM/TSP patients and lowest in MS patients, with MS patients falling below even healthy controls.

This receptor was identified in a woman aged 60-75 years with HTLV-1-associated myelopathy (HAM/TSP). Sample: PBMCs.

The DNA reads as follows: TGTGCCAGCAGCCAACCCCGGACAGGGGTCCCTGAGCAGTTCTTC. Translated, this gives CASSQPRTGVPEQFF. The chain is assembled from TRBV4-2 and TRBJ2-1, with 9 junctional bases fitting TRBD1. Including the terminal cysteine and phenylalanine, the CDR3 comprises 15 residues. Left in the record is the CDR3 DNA by itself, 45 bases read in frame from the first base. Looking up the germline V gene yields CDR1 LGHNA and CDR2 YNFKEQ. From V the trimming removes 2 bases and from J it removes 9 bases, while the gene matches leave 8 bases of the junction unaccounted for.